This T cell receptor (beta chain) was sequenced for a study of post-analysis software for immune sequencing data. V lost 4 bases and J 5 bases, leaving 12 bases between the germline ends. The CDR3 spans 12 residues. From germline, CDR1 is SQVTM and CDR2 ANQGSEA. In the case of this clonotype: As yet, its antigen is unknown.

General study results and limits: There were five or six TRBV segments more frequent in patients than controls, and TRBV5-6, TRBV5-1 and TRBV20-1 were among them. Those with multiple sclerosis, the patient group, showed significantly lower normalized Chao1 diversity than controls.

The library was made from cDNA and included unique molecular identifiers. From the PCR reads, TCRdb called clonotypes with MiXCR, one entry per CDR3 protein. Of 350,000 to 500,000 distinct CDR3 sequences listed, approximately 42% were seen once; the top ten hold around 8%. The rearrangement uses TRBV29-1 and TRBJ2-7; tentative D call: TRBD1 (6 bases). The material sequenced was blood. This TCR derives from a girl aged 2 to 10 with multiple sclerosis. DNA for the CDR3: TGCAGCGTTGGACAGGCAGGGGACGAGCAGTACTTC. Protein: CSVGQAGDEQYF.